These 2 T cell receptor beta chains originate from one sample sequenced in a study of T-cell reconstitution after alpha-beta-depleted transplantation in children. Construction of the TCRbeta library involved unique molecular identifiers. From the PCR reads, TCRdb called clonotypes with MiXCR, one entry per CDR3 protein. Among about 78,000 distinct CDR3 sequences, approximately 14% were seen once, and the ten largest hold 25% to 30%. The material was PBMCs, mostly from graft donor cells, obtained 180 days after TCRalphabeta/CD19-depleted stem cell transplant. The receptors come from a male patient between 2 and 9 years old who had a stem cell transplant for acute lymphoblastic leukemia, so the T cells may come from the graft donor.

This clonotype was seen a handful of times. The rearrangement joins TRBV24-1 to TRBJ2-5; D remains ambiguous. V was cut by 5 bases and J by 3 bases, with 6 bases left in between. Germline V gene sequence: CDR1 KGHDR, CDR2 SFDVKD. This CDR3 region has 12 residues. CDR3 sequence (DNA): TGTGCCACCAGTGGGCACGAAGAGACCCAGTACTTC. Translation gives CATSGHEETQYF.

The chain has TRBV27 and TRBJ2-7; tentative D call: TRBD1 (5 bases). Trimming removed 3 bases at V and 7 bases at J, with 13 bases between. The CDR3 is made up of 13 amino acids. Germline V gene sequence: CDR1 MNHEY, CDR2 SMNVEV (reference sequence). Here the CDR3 reads CASSFLGAREQYF. The DNA of the CDR3 is TGTGCCAGCAGTTTTCTAGGGGCGAGGGAGCAGTACTTC.